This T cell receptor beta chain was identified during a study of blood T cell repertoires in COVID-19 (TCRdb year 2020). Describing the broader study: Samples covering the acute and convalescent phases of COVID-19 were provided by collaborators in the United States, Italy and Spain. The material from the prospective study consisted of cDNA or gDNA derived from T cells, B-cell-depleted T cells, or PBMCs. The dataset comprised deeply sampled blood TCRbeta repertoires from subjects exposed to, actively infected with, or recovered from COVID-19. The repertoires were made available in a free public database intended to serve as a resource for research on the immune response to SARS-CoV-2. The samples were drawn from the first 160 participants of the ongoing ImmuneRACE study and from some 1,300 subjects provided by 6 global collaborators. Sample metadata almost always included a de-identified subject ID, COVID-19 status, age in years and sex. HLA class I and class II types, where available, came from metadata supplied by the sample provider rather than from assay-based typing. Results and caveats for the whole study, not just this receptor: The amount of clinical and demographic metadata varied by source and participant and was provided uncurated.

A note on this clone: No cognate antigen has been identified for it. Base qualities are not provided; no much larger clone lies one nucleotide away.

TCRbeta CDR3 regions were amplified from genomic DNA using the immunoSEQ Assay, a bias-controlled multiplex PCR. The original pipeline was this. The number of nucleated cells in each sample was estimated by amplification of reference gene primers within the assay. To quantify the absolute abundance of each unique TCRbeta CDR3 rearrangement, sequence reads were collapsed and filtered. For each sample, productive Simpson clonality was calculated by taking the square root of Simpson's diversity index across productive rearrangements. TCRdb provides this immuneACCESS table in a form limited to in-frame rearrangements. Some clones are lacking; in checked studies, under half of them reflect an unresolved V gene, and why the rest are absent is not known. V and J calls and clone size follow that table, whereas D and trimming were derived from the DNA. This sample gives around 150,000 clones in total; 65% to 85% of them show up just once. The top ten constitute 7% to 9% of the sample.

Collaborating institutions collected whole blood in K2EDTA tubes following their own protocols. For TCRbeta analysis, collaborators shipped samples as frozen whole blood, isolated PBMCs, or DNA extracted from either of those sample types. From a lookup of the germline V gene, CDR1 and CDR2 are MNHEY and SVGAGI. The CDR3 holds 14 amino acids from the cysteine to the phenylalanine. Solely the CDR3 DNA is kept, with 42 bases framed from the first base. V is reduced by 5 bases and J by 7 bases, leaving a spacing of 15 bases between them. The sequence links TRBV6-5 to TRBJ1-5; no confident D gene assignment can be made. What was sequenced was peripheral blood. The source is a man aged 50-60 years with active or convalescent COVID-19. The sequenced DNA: TGTGCCAGCAGTCTCCACCGAATCAGGCAGCCCCAGCATTTT. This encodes CASSLHRIRQPQHF.